This TCR beta chain derives from a study of T cells in Graves' hyperthyroidism and ophthalmopathy. Hyperthyroidism of Graves' type that showed no ophthalmopathy progression within 18 months was stable. Exclusion criteria comprised uncontrolled infection, other autoimmune disease, pregnancy or lactation. Diagnostic assessment was based on clinical symptoms, serum thyroxine and TRAb, thyroid ultrasound and orbital computed tomography. This clonotype came up many times. Germline loops: CDR1 SGHAT, CDR2 FQNNGV. Trimming took off 1 base at V and 0 bases at J, with 18 bases between the two ends. The CDR3 loop spans 18 amino acids. RNA transcripts provided the source from which TCR beta CDR3 regions were amplified. HTBI primers were employed in a first-round RT-PCR of the TCR CDR3. TCRdb reanalysed the multiplex PCR reads using MiXCR and keeps one entry per CDR3 protein. The sample includes hundreds of thousands of distinct CDR3 sequences, approximately 14% seen only once; the top ten take roughly 10%.

The source is a woman between 18 and 29 years old with Graves' hyperthyroidism. Input material: blood. The chain links TRBV11-2 to TRBJ1-1; D call uncertain. CDR3 in amino acids: CASSLGSGRNYMNTEAFF. Written as DNA, the CDR3 is TGTGCCAGCAGCTTAGGGTCCGGGAGAAATTACATGAACACTGAAGCTTTCTTT.